This paragraph reports one T cell receptor beta chain. This record belongs to a study of blood T cells in healthy people across ages. Across the study: The template switching approach captured approximately one barcoded beta molecule for every two T cells.

The sample providers were healthy Caucasian people from Russia, aged about 6 to 100. Staff drew ten milliliters of peripheral blood from each donor. Researchers report isolating at least 7 million PBMCs per sample. Combining a sample-barcoded 5' primer with a J-beta primer mix, a second PCR ran for roughly 7 to 12 cycles. TCRdb reprocessed the 5' RACE reads with MiXCR, giving one entry per CDR3 protein. The table includes some 920,000 distinct CDR3 sequences, roughly 50% detected once. Germline CDR1 reads SGHTA; CDR2 reads FQGNSA. This CDR3 has 16 amino acids. With 6 bases removed from V and 3 bases from J, the gap between germline ends came to 19 bases.

The clonotype originates from a woman aged 55-70 years in good health. The sample consisted of blood. V gene TRBV7-2 combines with J gene TRBJ2-3; possibly TRBD2 for D (5 bases). CDR3 sequence: CASSKTSGPGTDTQYF. DNA of the CDR3: TGTGCCAGCAGTAAGACCAGCGGTCCGGGGACAGATACGCAGTATTTT.